Shown below are 30 T cell receptor beta chains from a single sample sequenced in a study of blood T cell repertoires in COVID-19. Generated by immunoSEQ multiplex PCR, the TCRdb table keeps only in-frame clones and is missing some. This sample yields around 170,000 clones, of which 88% are seen a single time; roughly 3.7% belongs to the top ten. Sequenced sample: peripheral blood. These receptors were obtained from a woman under 40 with acute or convalescent COVID-19.

The rearrangement links TRBV6-1 to TRBJ1-2; no reliable D call. CDR1 MNHNS and CDR2 SASEGT come from the germline V gene. V lost 3 bases and J 0 bases, leaving 11 bases between the germline ends. The CDR3 consists of 15 residues. CDR3 nucleotide sequence: TGTGCCAGCAGTGACCCCACGGGAGCTAACTATGGCTACACCTTC. Translating it yields CASSDPTGANYGYTF.

This clone was seen only once. J is TRBJ2-1 and V is TRBV11-2, with 9 bases aligning to TRBD1. The CDR3 totals 12 residues. Germline V lookup: CDR1 SGHAT, CDR2 FQNNGV. J was trimmed by 15 bases and V by 3 bases; bases with no gene match: 6. The CDR3, as DNA: TGTGCCAGCAGCTTCGGGACAGGGAAGGTGTTCTTC. The encoded protein is CASSFGTGKVFF.

The gene calls are TRBV28 and TRBJ1-5; D gene unclear. The CDR3 is 12 residues long. V was clipped by 8 bases and J by 7 bases, with 12 bases between them. Germline loops: CDR1 MDHEN, CDR2 SYDVKM. This CDR3 reads CASAGAGQPQHF. The CDR3 DNA reads TGTGCCAGCGCTGGAGCGGGACAGCCCCAGCATTTT.

This clone showed up just once. This chain links TRBV2 with TRBJ2-3; 7 bases fit TRBD2. The CDR3 is made up of 12 amino acids. Germline CDR1 is SNHLY and CDR2 is FYNNEI. Trimming took 9 bases from V and 2 from J; bases not matched to a gene: 2. CDR3 sequence reads: CASGLVTDTQYF. CDR3 DNA sequence: TGTGCCAGTGGACTAGTCACAGATACGCAGTATTTT.

V gene TRBV18 combines with J gene TRBJ2-7; the match to TRBD2 covers 8 bases. Trimming removed 0 bases from V and 6 bases from J; junction bases left unmatched: 7. The CDR3 is 15 amino acids. Germline CDR1 and CDR2: KGHSH and LQKENI. The CDR3 nucleotides read TGTGCCAGCTCACCACCCAGCGGGAGCGTATTCGAGCAGTACTTC. Amino acid sequence: CASSPPSGSVFEQYF.

This clone appeared a single time. The chain has TRBV2 and TRBJ1-5; D is ambiguous. Trimming stripped 10 bases from V and 2 bases from J, with 15 bases between. Germline assignment: CDR1 SNHLY and CDR2 FYNNEI. The CDR3 runs 14 residues. The CDR3 sequence is CATRVQGGNQPQHF. Here the CDR3 DNA reads TGTGCCACCCGGGTCCAAGGTGGCAATCAGCCCCAGCATTTT.

This clone appeared once. This sequence joins TRBV5-1 and TRBJ2-7; D is uncertain. Trimming stripped 0 bases from V and 1 base from J, with 14 bases between. Germline CDR1 and CDR2: SGHRS and YFSETQ. CDR3 length: 16 amino acids. CDR3 DNA: TGCGCCAGCAGCTTGGCTACACAAGCGACTTCCTACGAGCAGTACTTC. Residues: CASSLATQATSYEQYF.

This chain connects TRBV5-5 to TRBJ2-3; TRBD2 matches at 8 bases. This CDR3 comprises 16 residues. CDR1 and CDR2 from the germline V gene are SGHKS and YYEKEE (reference sequence). V lost 3 bases and J lost 4; bases outside the gene matches: 10. The CDR3 bases are TGTGCCAGCAGCTGGGGGACTAGACTTGGATCAGATACGCAGTATTTT. Its translation: CASSWGTRLGSDTQYF.

The gene calls are TRBV27 and TRBJ2-3; 12 nucleotides line up with TRBD2. Germline CDR1 is MNHEY and CDR2 is SMNVEV (reference sequence). The CDR3 has 19 residues. Losses at the gene ends were 2 bases for V and 2 bases for J; bases not matched to a gene: 11. The CDR3 here is CASSLASGRALSDTDTQYF. The CDR3 DNA reads as TGTGCCAGCAGTTTAGCTAGCGGGAGGGCCCTCTCTGACACAGATACGCAGTATTTT.

The chain employs TRBV2 and TRBJ1-3; 8 bases match TRBD1. With 6 bases clipped from V and 9 bases from J, the junction kept 7 bases outside the gene matches. The CDR3 runs 13 residues. Germline V CDR1 and CDR2: SNHLY, FYNNEI. The CDR3 protein is CASRDREGTTIYF. CDR3 nucleotide sequence: TGTGCCAGCAGGGACAGGGAAGGGACCACCATATATTTT.

The rearrangement joins TRBV27 to TRBJ2-1, with 14 positions matching TRBD2. V lost 2 bases, J lost 3 bases, and 3 bases stayed unmatched. Germline V gene data show CDR1 as MNHEY and CDR2 as SMNVEV (reference sequence). The CDR3 covers 17 residues. The CDR3 spells CASSLPGLAGVYNEQFF. Written as DNA, the CDR3 is TGTGCCAGCAGTTTACCGGGACTAGCGGGGGTCTACAATGAGCAGTTCTTC.

This rearrangement joins TRBV19 to TRBJ1-5, with D unresolved. Trimming removed 7 bases at V and 6 bases at J, with 10 bases between. This CDR3 spans 12 amino acids. Germline V gives CDR1 LNHDA, CDR2 SQIVND (reference sequence). In DNA, the CDR3 is TGTGCCAGTACCGACTTTCGTCAGCCCCAGCATTTT. This codes for CASTDFRQPQHF.

This clone has a handful of counts. The V call is TRBV19, the J call TRBJ1-1, with 11 positions matching TRBD1. Trimming removed 4 bases from V and 5 bases from J; junction bases left unmatched: 3. CDR3 length: 14 residues. CDR1 and CDR2 (germline): LNHDA, SQIVND (reference sequence). The CDR3 DNA reads TGTGCCAGTAGTAGGACAGGGGGCTGGACTGAAGCTTTCTTT. This gives the protein CASSRTGGWTEAFF.

The chain is built from TRBV5-1 and TRBJ1-2; D not certain. Germline V gene sequence: CDR1 SGHRS, CDR2 YFSETQ. The CDR3 totals 13 residues. V dropped 4 bases and J dropped 7 bases, with 14 bases sitting between them. CDR3 amino acids: CASSRAPSGGYTF. CDR3 in DNA: TGCGCCAGCAGCCGCGCCCCCTCGGGTGGCTACACCTTC.

This clone occurred once. This chain links TRBV7-2 with TRBJ2-6; D gene ambiguous. Germline CDR1 and CDR2: SGHTA and FQGNSA. Trimming removed 1 base from V and 2 bases from J, with 3 bases in between. The CDR3 consists of 14 residues. CDR3 nucleotides: TGTGCCAGCAGCTTAGTCGCTGGGGCCAACGTCCTGACTTTC. This translates into CASSLVAGANVLTF.

The V call is TRBV24-1, the J call TRBJ2-1; TRBD2 matches 9 bases. The CDR3 runs to 15 residues. Germline V gene sequence: CDR1 KGHDR, CDR2 SFDVKD. The V gene end was trimmed by 5 bases and the J gene end by 5 bases; junction bases not matched to a gene: 6. The CDR3 DNA follows: TGTGCCACCAGTGCCTCGGGACTAGCAGACAATGAGCAGTTCTTC. This encodes CATSASGLADNEQFF.

The chain uses TRBV5-1 and TRBJ2-5, with 9 bases that match TRBD2. J gave up 5 bases and V 5 bases, and 10 bases lay outside the gene matches. The CDR3 spans 15 residues. In germline, CDR1 is SGHRS, CDR2 YFSETQ. The CDR3 bases are TGCGCCAGCAGTACGGGGGCGGGAGGGCCGGAGACCCAGTACTTC. This sequence encodes CASSTGAGGPETQYF.

This clone has a single count. V is TRBV12-5 and J is TRBJ2-7, with D possibly matching TRBD2 (6 bases). The CDR3 has 13 residues. V lost 5 bases and J lost 6, with 14 bases in between. The germline CDR1 and CDR2 sequences are LGHNT and FRNRAP. The CDR3 DNA sequence: TGTGCTAGTGGTCCGACTAGTCTTGGCGAGCAGTACTTC. This encodes CASGPTSLGEQYF.

V and J are TRBV2 and TRBJ2-2; 9 nucleotides agree with TRBD2. This CDR3 region has 13 residues. Germline CDR1 is SNHLY and CDR2 is FYNNEI. Trimming took 7 bases from V and 7 from J; bases not matched to a gene: 4. The CDR3 loop is CASKELAGGELFF. The CDR3 DNA sequence: TGTGCCAGCAAAGAACTAGCGGGCGGGGAGCTGTTTTTT.

V gene TRBV9 combines with J gene TRBJ2-1, with TRBD2 identical over 13 bases. V gave up 1 base and J gave up 13 bases; unmatched junction bases: 5. CDR3 size: 14 residues. Per the germline V gene, CDR1 is SGDLS and CDR2 is YYNGEE. The DNA for the CDR3 is TGTGCCAGCAGCGTACGCGGGACTAGCGGGGAACAGTTCTTC. Encoded protein: CASSVRGTSGEQFF.

V usage is TRBV7-2 and J usage is TRBJ2-5; no reliable D call. The CDR3 has 18 amino acids. V shed 2 bases and J shed 1 base, with 20 bases lying between them. Germline V lookup: CDR1 SGHTA, CDR2 FQGNSA. CDR3 sequence: CASSLKRGRSVSQETQYF. The CDR3 nucleotides are TGTGCCAGCAGCTTAAAAAGAGGTCGGAGCGTAAGCCAAGAGACCCAGTACTTC. The entire variable domain, with the rest obtained from reference TRBV7-2 and TRBJ2-5, is as follows: GAGVSQSPSNKVTEKGKDVELRCDPISGHTALYWYRQSLGQGLEFLIYFQGNSAPDKSGLPSDRFSAERTGGSVSTLTIQRTQQEDSAVYLCASSLKRGRSVSQETQYFGPGTRLLVL.

Details on this clone: Sequence at one end of the junction differs from germline and may be a read error. V is TRBV6-6 and J is TRBJ2-1; D possibly corresponds to TRBD1 (6 bases). Germline V CDR1 and CDR2: MNHNY, SVGAGI (reference sequence). This CDR3 has 10 amino acids. The CDR3 here is CASSHTGMVF. CDR3 nucleotide sequence: TGTGCCAGCAGCCACACAGGGATGGTCTTC.

CDR3 sequence (DNA): TGTGCCAGCAGTTTTAAAGGACTAGCCAAAAACATTCAGTACTTC. Its protein is CASSFKGLAKNIQYF. The chain is built from TRBV27 and TRBJ2-4, with a weak D call TRBD2 (5 bases). This CDR3 has 15 residues. Germline CDR1 and CDR2: MNHEY and SMNVEV (reference sequence). V lost 3 bases, J lost 0 bases, and 9 bases lay in between.

The chain is built from TRBV6-5 and TRBJ2-1; perhaps TRBD2 as D (6 bases). The V gene's germline CDR1 is MNHEY and CDR2 SVGAGI. The CDR3 covers 11 residues. Trimming removed 6 bases at V and 7 bases at J, with 7 bases between. The CDR3 sequence is CASSGLNEQFF. In DNA form, the CDR3 reads TGTGCCAGCAGCGGACTAAATGAGCAGTTCTTC.

The V gene is TRBV5-1, the J gene TRBJ2-5; the match to TRBD2 covers 8 bases. With 8 bases clipped from V and 4 bases from J, the junction kept 10 bases outside the gene matches. CDR1 SGHRS and CDR2 YFSETQ come from the germline V gene. The CDR3 covers 14 residues. The CDR3 spells CARPFREGVETQYF. DNA for the CDR3: TGCGCCAGACCCTTTCGGGAGGGGGTAGAGACCCAGTACTTC. The full variable domain, with the rest looked up from reference TRBV5-1 and TRBJ2-5, is KAGVTQTPRYLIKTRGQQVTLSCSPISGHRSVSWYQQTPGQGLQFLFEYFSETQRNKGNFPGRFSGRQFSNSRSEMNVSTLELGDSALYLCARPFREGVETQYFGPGTRLLVL.

The chain links TRBV5-6 to TRBJ2-7; no clear D gene. Germline CDR1 and CDR2: SGHDT and YYEEEE. V lost 0 bases and J 5 bases, leaving 6 bases between the germline ends. The CDR3 totals 12 residues. The CDR3, as DNA: TGTGCCAGCAGCTTGGTAAGCCACGAGCAGTACTTC. It yields the protein CASSLVSHEQYF.

This clone came up many times. V gene TRBV28 combines with J gene TRBJ2-1; D is unclear. With 4 bases removed from V and 9 bases from J, the gap between germline ends came to 10 bases. This CDR3 is built from 12 residues. The V gene's germline CDR1 is MDHEN and CDR2 SYDVKM. This CDR3 is CASSSPASEQFF. CDR3 DNA sequence: TGTGCCAGCAGTTCGCCAGCGAGTGAGCAGTTCTTC.

Only a few counts were recorded for this clone. The genes are TRBV30 and TRBJ2-7; 9 bases line up with TRBD1. Per germline, CDR1 GTSNPN and CDR2 SVGIG (reference sequence). V shed 5 bases, J shed 3 bases, and the junction held 2 bases outside the gene matches. This CDR3 comprises 12 residues. Here the CDR3 reads CAWGTGLYEQYF. The CDR3 bases are TGTGCCTGGGGGACAGGGCTCTACGAGCAGTACTTC. Looking up the rest from reference TRBV30 and TRBJ2-7 gives the full variable domain: SQTIHQWPATLVQPVGSPLSLECTVEGTSNPNLYWYRQAAGRGLQLLFYSVGIGQISSEVPQNLSASRPQDRQFILSSKKLLLSDSGFYLCAWGTGLYEQYFGPGTRLTVT.

The genes are TRBV28 and TRBJ1-2; D is uncertain. The V end was cut by 9 bases, the J end by 4 bases, with 15 bases between. CDR3 size: 13 residues. CDR1 MDHEN and CDR2 SYDVKM come from the germline V gene. CDR3 coding DNA: TGTGCCAGGGGCCACCGCCAGATCTATGGCTACACCTTC. Translation: CARGHRQIYGYTF.

Here the CDR3 DNA reads TGTGCCAGTAGATACGGTGTTGCCACTCCCGGGGAGCTGTTTTTT. Translated: CASRYGVATPGELFF. The chain couples TRBV19 to TRBJ2-2; no reliable D call. V gave up 6 bases and J gave up 6 bases, with 17 bases separating them. The germline gives CDR1 LNHDA, CDR2 SQIVND (reference sequence). CDR3 length: 15 amino acids.